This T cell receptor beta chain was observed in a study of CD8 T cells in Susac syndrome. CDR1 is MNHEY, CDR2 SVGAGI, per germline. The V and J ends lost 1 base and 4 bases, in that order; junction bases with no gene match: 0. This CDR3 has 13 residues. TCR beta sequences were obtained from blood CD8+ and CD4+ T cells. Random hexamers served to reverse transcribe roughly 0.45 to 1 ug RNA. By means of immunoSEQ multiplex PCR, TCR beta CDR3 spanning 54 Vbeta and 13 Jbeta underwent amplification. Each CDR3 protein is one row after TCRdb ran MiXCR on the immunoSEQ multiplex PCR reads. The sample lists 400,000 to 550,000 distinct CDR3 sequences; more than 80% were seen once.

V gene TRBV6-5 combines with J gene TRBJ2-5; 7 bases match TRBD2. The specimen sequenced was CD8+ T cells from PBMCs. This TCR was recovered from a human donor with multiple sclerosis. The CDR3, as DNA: TGTGCCAGCAGTTACTGGGGGGGAGAGACCCAGTACTTC. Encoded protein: CASSYWGGETQYF.